One sample yielded the 5 T cell receptor beta chains listed below, sequenced in a study of blood T cell repertoires in COVID-19 (dated by TCRdb to about 2020). Libraries were constructed by the immunoSEQ multiplex PCR assay. TCRdb limited this immuneACCESS table to in-frame rearrangements with V and J called. A share of clones is missing; checked studies link under half to unresolved V genes, and the rest is unexplained. The sample includes almost 400,000 clones, with roughly 88% observed a single time. The top ten clones comprise 0.97% of the sample. The sample was PBMCs or T cells enriched from blood (not recorded which). The receptors originated from a woman in her twenties or thirties with acute COVID-19.

The J gene is TRBJ1-1, the V gene TRBV10-1; D is unclear. Trimming shortened V by 5 bases and J by 3 bases, and 16 bases separated the two germline ends. The length of the CDR3 is 15 residues. The V gene's germline CDR1 is WNHNN and CDR2 SYGVQD (reference sequence). The CDR3, as DNA: TGCGCCAGCAGTCGGAGGGTAAAGGATTACACTGAAGCTTTCTTT. Its protein product is CASSRRVKDYTEAFF.

This sequence joins TRBV12-3 or TRBV12-4 and TRBJ2-5; weak D call: TRBD2 (6 bases). Trimming removed 5 bases from V and 5 bases from J, with 12 bases in between. This CDR3 is built from 13 residues. CDR3 in amino acids: CASSTGTGETQYF. CDR3 in DNA: TGTGCCAGCAGTACCGGGACTGGCGAGACCCAGTACTTC.

The chain carries TRBV4-1 and TRBJ2-7, with TRBD1 matching over 11 bases. The CDR3 sequence is 14 residues long. The V gene end was trimmed by 4 bases and the J gene end by 4 bases; junction bases not matched to a gene: 3. CDR1 is MGHRA, CDR2 YSYEKL, per germline. The CDR3 protein is CASSLGQGAYEQYF. CDR3 bases: TGCGCCAGCAGCCTCGGACAGGGGGCTTACGAGCAGTACTTC.

The chain has TRBV24-1 and TRBJ1-6, with TRBD1 matching 9 bases. Trimming took 12 bases from V and 0 from J; bases not matched to a gene: 8. Per germline, CDR1 KGHDR and CDR2 SFDVKD. CDR3 length: 16 residues. The DNA of the CDR3 is TGTGCCCCAGGACAGGGGTTGATCTCCTATAATTCACCCCTCCACTTT. Translation gives CAPGQGLISYNSPLHF.

The table lists this clone with a few counts. The chain links TRBV6-5 to TRBJ1-3; TRBD1 might be the D (6 bases). V was cut by 6 bases and J by 8 bases, with 11 bases left in between. Per the germline V gene, CDR1 is MNHEY and CDR2 is SVGAGI. This CDR3 has 12 amino acids. CDR3 in amino acids: CASSPGVYTIYF. CDR3 coding DNA: TGTGCCAGCAGCCCAGGGGTATACACCATATATTTT.